This T cell receptor (beta chain) is from a study of T cell clonotyping in hematopoietic cell transplantation. This CDR3 is 13 amino acids long. The V end was cut by 5 bases, the J end by 2 bases, with 12 bases between. Germline CDR1 reads SQVTM; CDR2 reads ANQGSEA. The time point: recipient sample about 28 days before transplant, after cytoreduction. Recipients were bled about 28 days pretransplant and at posttransplant days 30, 100, 180. Method: immunoSEQ multiplex PCR; TCRdb's copy keeps in-frame clones and lacks some. The data show approximately 44,000 clones, with roughly 80% seen just once and roughly 4.8% held by the top ten.

This chain joins TRBV29-1 and TRBJ1-2, with D perhaps matching TRBD1 (5 bases). Sequenced here: peripheral blood mononuclear cells, sampled before stem cell transplant. The origin of this receptor is a man between 60 and 75 years old with myelodysplastic syndrome. Some clones in this sample may be carry-over from other donors' samples. CDR3 in amino acids: CSVTGTGNYGYTF. CDR3 sequence (DNA): TGCAGCGTTACCGGGACGGGGAACTATGGCTACACCTTC.